The clone carrying this TCR beta chain has only a few counts. The data belong to a study of blood T cell repertoires in COVID-19. Some clones are missing from TCRdb's copy, which holds only in-frame ones; the method was immunoSEQ multiplex PCR. The sample has around 150,000 clones; about nine tenths are singletons. The CDR3 totals 15 residues. With 5 bases removed from V and 0 bases from J, the gap between germline ends came to 15 bases. CDR1 is SGHNT, CDR2 YYREEE, per germline (reference sequence). This sequence was found in a man between 25 and 39 years old with COVID-19, enrolled during active disease. This chain connects TRBV5-4 to TRBJ2-7, with D maybe TRBD2 (6 bases). Sequenced material: peripheral blood. The DNA for the CDR3 is TGTGCCAGCAGTCCCGGACTATCCACCTCCTACGAGCAGTACTTC. It specifies CASSPGLSTSYEQYF.